This T cell receptor beta chain came from a study of T cells in localized non-small cell lung cancer. Points on this clone: Its antigen is not identified.

Overall study findings and caveats: Higher T cell density in the blood was associated with longer overall survival, whereas higher adjacent-lung clonality associated with shorter survival. Appearance in adjacent lung was seen for a median about 60 of the top 100 tumor clones.

The assay was immunoSEQ multiplex PCR, and TCRdb's table has in-frame clones only and misses some. The sample comprises 15,000 to 20,000 clones, around 89% of which are singletons, and more than 1% rests with the top ten. There are 17 residues in the CDR3. V trimming: 4 bases; J trimming: 6 bases; junction bases outside the gene matches: 13. Germline V gives CDR1 SGHDN, CDR2 FVKESK. The material was peripheral blood mononuclear cells, obtained before any cancer treatment. This rearrangement joins TRBV14 to TRBJ2-2; 8 bases are a match to TRBD1. This TCR was recovered from a woman aged 35-75 years with stage III lung adenocarcinoma. Written as DNA, the CDR3 is TGTGCCAGCAGCCCAGATCCGGGACAGGTGCTCCCCGGGGAGCTGTTTTTT. Translating it yields CASSPDPGQVLPGELFF.